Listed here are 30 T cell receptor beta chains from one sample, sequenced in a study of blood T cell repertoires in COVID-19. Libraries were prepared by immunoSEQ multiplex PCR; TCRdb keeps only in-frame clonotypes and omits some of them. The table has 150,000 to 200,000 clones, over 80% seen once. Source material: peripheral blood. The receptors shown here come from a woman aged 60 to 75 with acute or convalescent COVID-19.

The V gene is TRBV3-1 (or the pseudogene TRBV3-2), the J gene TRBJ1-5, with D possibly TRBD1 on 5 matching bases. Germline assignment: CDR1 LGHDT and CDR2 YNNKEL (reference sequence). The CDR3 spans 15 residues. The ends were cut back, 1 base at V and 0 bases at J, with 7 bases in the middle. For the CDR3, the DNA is TGTGCCAGCAGCCAAGGGACAACTAGCAATCAGCCCCAGCATTTT. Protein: CASSQGTTSNQPQHF.

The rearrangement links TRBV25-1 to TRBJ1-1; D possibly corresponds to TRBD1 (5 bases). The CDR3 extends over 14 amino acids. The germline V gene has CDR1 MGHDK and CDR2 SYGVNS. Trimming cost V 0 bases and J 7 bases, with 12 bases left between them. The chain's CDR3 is CASSEYKDKDEAFF. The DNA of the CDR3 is TGTGCCAGCAGTGAATATAAGGACAAGGATGAAGCTTTCTTT.

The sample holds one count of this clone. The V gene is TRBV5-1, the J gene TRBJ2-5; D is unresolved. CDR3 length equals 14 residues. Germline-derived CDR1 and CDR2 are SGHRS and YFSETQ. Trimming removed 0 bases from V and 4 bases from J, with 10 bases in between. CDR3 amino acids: CASSLVPGSETQYF. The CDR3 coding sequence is TGCGCCAGCAGCTTGGTCCCAGGATCAGAGACCCAGTACTTC.

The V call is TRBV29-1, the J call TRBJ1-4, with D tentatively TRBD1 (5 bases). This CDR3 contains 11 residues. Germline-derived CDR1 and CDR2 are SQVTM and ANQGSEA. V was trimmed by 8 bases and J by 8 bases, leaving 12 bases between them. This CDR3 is CSCREGEKLFF. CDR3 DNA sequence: TGCAGCTGTAGGGAGGGGGAAAAACTGTTTTTT.

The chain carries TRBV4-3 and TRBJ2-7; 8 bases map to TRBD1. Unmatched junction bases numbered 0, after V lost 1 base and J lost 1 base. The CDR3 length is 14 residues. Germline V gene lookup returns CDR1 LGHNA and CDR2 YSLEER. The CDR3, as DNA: TGCGCCAGCAGCCAAGGACAGGGGTCCTACGAGCAGTACTTC. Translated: CASSQGQGSYEQYF.

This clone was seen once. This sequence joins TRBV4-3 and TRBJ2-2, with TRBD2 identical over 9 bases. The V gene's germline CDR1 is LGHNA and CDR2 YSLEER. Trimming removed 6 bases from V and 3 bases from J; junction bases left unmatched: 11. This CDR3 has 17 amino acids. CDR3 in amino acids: CASSPLQRGEHTGELFF. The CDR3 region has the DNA TGCGCCAGCAGTCCACTCCAGCGGGGGGAGCACACCGGGGAGCTGTTTTTT.

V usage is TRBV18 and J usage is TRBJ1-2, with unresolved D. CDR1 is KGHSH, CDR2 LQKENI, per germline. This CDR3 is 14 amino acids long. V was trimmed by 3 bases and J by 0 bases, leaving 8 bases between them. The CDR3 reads CASSPQASNYGYTF. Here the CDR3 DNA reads TGTGCCAGCTCACCCCAGGCCTCTAACTATGGCTACACCTTC. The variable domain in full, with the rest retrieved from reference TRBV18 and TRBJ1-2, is NAGVMQNPRHLVRRRGQEARLRCSPMKGHSHVYWYRQLPEEGLKFMVYLQKENIIDESGMPKERFSAEFPKEGPSILRIQQVVRGDSAAYFCASSPQASNYGYTFGSGTRLTVV.

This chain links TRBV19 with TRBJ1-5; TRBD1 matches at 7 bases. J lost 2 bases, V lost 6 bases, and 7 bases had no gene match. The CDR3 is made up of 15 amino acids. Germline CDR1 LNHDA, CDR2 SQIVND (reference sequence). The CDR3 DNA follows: TGTGCCAGTAGAAACAGGGGCCCGGGCAATCAGCCCCAGCATTTT. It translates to CASRNRGPGNQPQHF.

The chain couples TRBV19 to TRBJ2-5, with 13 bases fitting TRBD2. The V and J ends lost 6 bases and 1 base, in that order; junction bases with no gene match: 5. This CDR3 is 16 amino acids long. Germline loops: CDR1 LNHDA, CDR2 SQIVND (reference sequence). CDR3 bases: TGTGCCAGTAGCAGAGGGACTAGCGGGATCCAAGAGACCCAGTACTTC. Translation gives CASSRGTSGIQETQYF.

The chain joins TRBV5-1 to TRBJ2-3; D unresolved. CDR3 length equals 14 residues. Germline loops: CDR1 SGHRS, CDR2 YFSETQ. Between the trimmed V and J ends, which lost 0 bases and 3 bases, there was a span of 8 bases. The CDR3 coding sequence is TGCGCCAGCAGCTTGGGGTCCGAGACAGATACGCAGTATTTT. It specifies CASSLGSETDTQYF.

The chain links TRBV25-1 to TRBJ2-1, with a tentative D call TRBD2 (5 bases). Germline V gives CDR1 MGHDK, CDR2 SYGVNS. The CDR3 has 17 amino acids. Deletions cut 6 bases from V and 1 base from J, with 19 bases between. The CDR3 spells CASSPPPGWVSYNEQFF. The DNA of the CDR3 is TGTGCCAGCAGCCCTCCTCCGGGATGGGTTTCCTACAATGAGCAGTTCTTC.

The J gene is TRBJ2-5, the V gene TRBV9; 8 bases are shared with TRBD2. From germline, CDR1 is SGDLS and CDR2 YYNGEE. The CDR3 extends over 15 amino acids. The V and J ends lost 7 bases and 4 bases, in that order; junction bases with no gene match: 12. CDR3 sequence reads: CASAGGPEWGETQYF. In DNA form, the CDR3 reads TGTGCCAGCGCGGGGGGCCCAGAGTGGGGAGAGACCCAGTACTTC.

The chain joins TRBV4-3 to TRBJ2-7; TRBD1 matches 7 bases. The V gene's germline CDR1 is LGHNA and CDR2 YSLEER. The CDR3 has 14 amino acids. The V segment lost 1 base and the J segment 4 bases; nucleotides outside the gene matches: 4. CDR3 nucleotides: TGCGCCAGCAGCCAAGGATTACAGGGGTACGAGCAGTACTTC. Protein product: CASSQGLQGYEQYF.

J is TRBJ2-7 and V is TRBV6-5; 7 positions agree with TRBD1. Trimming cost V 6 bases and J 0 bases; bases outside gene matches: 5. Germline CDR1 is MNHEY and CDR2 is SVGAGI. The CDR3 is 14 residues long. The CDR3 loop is CASSQGDSSYEQYF. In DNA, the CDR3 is TGTGCCAGCAGCCAGGGGGACAGCTCCTACGAGCAGTACTTC.

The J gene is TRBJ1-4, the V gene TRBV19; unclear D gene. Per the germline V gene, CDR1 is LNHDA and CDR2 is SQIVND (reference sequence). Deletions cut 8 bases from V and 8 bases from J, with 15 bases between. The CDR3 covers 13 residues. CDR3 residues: CASLGQTSEKLFF. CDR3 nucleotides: TGTGCCAGTTTAGGCCAGACTAGCGAAAAACTGTTTTTT.

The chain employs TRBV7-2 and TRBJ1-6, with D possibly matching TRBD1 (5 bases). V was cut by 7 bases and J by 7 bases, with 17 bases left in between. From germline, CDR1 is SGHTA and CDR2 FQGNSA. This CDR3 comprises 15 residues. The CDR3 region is CASTHSGGRNSPLHF. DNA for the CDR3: TGTGCCAGCACCCACTCGGGGGGGAGGAATTCACCCCTCCACTTT.

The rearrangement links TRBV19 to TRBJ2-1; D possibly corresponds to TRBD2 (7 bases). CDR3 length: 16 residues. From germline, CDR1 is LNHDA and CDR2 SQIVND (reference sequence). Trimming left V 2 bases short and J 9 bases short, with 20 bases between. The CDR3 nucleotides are TGTGCCAGTAGTATATCACTTTATGGGGGGGCGATTGAGCAGTTCTTC. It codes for CASSISLYGGAIEQFF.

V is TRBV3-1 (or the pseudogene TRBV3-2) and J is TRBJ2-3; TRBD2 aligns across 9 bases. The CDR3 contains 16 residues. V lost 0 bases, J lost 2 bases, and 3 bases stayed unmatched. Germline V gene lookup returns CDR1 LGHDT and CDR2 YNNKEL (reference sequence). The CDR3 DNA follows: TGTGCCAGCAGCCAAGAGCGGGGGGGGCCCACAGATACGCAGTATTTT. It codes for CASSQERGGPTDTQYF.

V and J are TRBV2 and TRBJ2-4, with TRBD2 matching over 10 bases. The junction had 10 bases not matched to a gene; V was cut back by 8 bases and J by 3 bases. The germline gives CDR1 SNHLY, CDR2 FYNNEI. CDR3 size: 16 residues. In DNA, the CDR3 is TGTGCCAGCGCCGAACCTAGCGGGGGACTCAAAAACATTCAGTACTTC. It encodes CASAEPSGGLKNIQYF.

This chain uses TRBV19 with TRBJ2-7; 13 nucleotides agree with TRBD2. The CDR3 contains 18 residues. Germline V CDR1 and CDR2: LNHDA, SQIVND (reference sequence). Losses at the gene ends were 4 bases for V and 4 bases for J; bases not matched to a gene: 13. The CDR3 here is CASSNRLQTSGGKYEQYF. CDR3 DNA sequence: TGTGCCAGTAGTAATCGCCTTCAGACTAGCGGGGGGAAGTACGAGCAGTACTTC.

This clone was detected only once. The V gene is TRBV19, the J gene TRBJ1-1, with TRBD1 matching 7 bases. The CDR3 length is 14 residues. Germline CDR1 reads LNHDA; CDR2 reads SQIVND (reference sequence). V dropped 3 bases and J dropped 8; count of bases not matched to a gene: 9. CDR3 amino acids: CASSIYGDRGEAFF. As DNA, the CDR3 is TGTGCCAGTAGTATTTATGGGGACAGAGGCGAAGCTTTCTTT.

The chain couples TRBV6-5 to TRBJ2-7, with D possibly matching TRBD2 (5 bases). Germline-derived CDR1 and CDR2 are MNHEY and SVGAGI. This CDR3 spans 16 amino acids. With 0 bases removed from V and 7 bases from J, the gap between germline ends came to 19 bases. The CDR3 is CASSYSTRTQPWEQYF. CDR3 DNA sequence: TGTGCCAGCAGTTACTCGACTCGGACTCAACCTTGGGAGCAGTACTTC.

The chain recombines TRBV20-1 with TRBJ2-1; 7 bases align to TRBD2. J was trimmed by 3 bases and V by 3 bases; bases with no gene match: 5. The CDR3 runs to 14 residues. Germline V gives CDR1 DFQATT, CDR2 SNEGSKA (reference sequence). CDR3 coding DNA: TGCAGTGCTAGTGGGACTACCTACTACAATGAGCAGTTCTTC. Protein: CSASGTTYYNEQFF.

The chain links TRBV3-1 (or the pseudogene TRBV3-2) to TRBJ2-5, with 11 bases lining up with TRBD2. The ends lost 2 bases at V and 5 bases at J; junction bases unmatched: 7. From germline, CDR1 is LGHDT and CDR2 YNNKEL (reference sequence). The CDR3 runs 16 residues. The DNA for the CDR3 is TGTGCCAGCAGCCAATTTAGCGGGGGGGCCGGGGAGACCCAGTACTTC. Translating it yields CASSQFSGGAGETQYF.

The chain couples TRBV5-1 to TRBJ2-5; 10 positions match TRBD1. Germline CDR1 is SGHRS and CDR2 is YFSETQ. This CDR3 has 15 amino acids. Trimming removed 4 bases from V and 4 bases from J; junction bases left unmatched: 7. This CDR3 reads CASSAGQGSVETQYF. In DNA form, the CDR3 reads TGCGCCAGCAGCGCGGGACAGGGGAGTGTAGAGACCCAGTACTTC.

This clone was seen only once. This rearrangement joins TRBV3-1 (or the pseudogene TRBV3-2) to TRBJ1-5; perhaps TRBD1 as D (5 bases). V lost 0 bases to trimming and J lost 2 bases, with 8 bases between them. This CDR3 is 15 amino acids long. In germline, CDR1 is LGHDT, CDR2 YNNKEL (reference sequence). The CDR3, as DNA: TGTGCCAGCAGCCAAGATATAGGGGGCAATCAGCCCCAGCATTTT. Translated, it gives CASSQDIGGNQPQHF.

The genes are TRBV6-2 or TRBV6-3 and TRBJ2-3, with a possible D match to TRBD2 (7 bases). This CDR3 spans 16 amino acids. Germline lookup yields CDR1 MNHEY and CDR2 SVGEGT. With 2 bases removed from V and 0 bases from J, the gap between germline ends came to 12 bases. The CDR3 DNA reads TGTGCCAGCAGTTACGGGGGGGGGCCTAGCACAGATACGCAGTATTTT. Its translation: CASSYGGGPSTDTQYF.

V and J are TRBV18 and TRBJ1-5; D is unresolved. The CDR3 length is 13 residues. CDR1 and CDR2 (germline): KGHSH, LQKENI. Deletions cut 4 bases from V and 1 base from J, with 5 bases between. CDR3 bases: TGTGCCAGCTCACAACAGAGCAATCAGCCCCAGCATTTT. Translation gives CASSQQSNQPQHF.

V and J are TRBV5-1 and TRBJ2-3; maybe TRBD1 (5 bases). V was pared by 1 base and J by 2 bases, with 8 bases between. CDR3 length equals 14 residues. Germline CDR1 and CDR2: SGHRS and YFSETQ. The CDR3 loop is CASSLFRVTDTQYF. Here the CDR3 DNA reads TGCGCCAGCAGCTTGTTCAGGGTCACAGATACGCAGTATTTT.

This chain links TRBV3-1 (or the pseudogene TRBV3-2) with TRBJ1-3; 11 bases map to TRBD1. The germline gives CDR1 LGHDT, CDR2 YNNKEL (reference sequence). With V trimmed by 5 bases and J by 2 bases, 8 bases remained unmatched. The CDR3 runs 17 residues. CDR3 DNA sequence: TGTGCCAGCAGCTTCGGGGGACAGGGGGGAACTGGAAACACCATATATTTT. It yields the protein CASSFGGQGGTGNTIYF.